The clone carrying this TCR beta chain was detected ten times or more. Original analysis: Amplified reference gene primers provided the basis for estimating nucleated cell counts. The protocol was immunoSEQ multiplex PCR, while the TCRdb copy is restricted to in-frame clones and leaves out a portion. V and J calls and clone size are as listed in that table; D and trimming were resolved from the DNA. The sample lists some 98,000 clones, less than 85% occurring once. These data originate in a study of blood T cell repertoires in COVID-19. As for the study in general: COVID-19 samples from acute and convalescent phases originated in the United States, Italy and Spain. T cells, B-cell-depleted T cells, or PBMCs supplied cDNA or gDNA.

The origin of this receptor is a man in his 70s with active or convalescent COVID-19. The sample comprised peripheral blood.

CDR3 in amino acids: CSASRGAYNSPLHF. CDR3 DNA: TGCAGTGCTAGTAGGGGCGCCTATAATTCACCCCTCCACTTT. This chain joins TRBV20-1 and TRBJ1-6, with a weak D call TRBD1 (5 bases). The V gene's germline CDR1 is DFQATT and CDR2 SNEGSKA (reference sequence). The V gene lost 3 bases and the J gene lost 2 bases, with 8 bases spanning the gap. CDR3 length equals 14 residues.